A single sample gave rise to the 21 T cell receptor beta chains below, sequenced in a study of cytomegalovirus exposure and HLA in healthy donors. The PCR employed 60 Vbeta primers together with 13 Jbeta primers. Profiled with immunoSEQ multiplex PCR; TCRdb holds only in-frame clones, not every one. Counted here are about 180,000 clones, over 75% occurring once; the ten biggest clones make up roughly 2%. The sequenced material came from PBMCs. The receptors derive from a woman in her 30s in good health and CMV-seronegative.

The chain is built from TRBV21-1 and TRBJ2-5; TRBD1, the table's D call, was not compared with the DNA. TRBV21-1 is a pseudogene locus. This CDR3 region has 12 residues. The CDR3 sequence is CASIPRVKTQYF. CDR3 sequence (DNA): TGTGCCAGCATCCCCAGGGTGAAGACCCAGTACTTC.

The chain carries TRBV10-2 and TRBJ1-2; possible D gene TRBD1, 6 bases. Germline V gene sequence: CDR1 WSHSY, CDR2 SAAADI. This CDR3 has 15 amino acids. V gave up 2 bases and J gave up 8 bases, with 18 bases separating them. CDR3 bases: TGCGCCAGCAGTGAGCCACCTCGGGGGGCGAGCGGCTACACCTTC. This codes for CASSEPPRGASGYTF.

The V and J genes are TRBV7-2 and TRBJ1-2; no clear D gene. Germline V gives CDR1 SGHTA, CDR2 FQGNSA. Trimming cost V 3 bases and J 1 base, with 9 bases left between them. This CDR3 contains 14 residues. The CDR3 bases are TGTGCCAGCAGCTTGGGGAGGGTTAACTATGGCTACACCTTC. It encodes CASSLGRVNYGYTF. The full variable domain, rest sourced from reference TRBV7-2 and TRBJ1-2, is GAGVSQSPSNKVTEKGKDVELRCDPISGHTALYWYRQSLGQGLEFLIYFQGNSAPDKSGLPSDRFSAERTGGSVSTLTIQRTQQEDSAVYLCASSLGRVNYGYTFGSGTRLTVV.

The V gene is TRBV30, the J gene TRBJ1-2, with D perhaps TRBD1 (5 bases). The CDR3 spans 12 residues. V was shortened by 5 bases and J by 3 bases, with 10 bases between the two germline ends. Germline CDR1 and CDR2: GTSNPN and SVGIG (reference sequence). The CDR3 nucleotides read TGTGCCTGGTTGGGGGGGGACTATGGCTACACCTTC. Its protein is CAWLGGDYGYTF. Full variable domain (rest looked up from reference TRBV30 and TRBJ1-2): SQTIHQWPATLVQPVGSPLSLECTVEGTSNPNLYWYRQAAGRGLQLLFYSVGIGQISSEVPQNLSASRPQDRQFILSSKKLLLSDSGFYLCAWLGGDYGYTFGSGTRLTVV.

The rearrangement links TRBV7-2 to TRBJ1-1; tentatively, D is TRBD1 (6 bases). Trimming stripped 1 base from V and 5 bases from J, with 8 bases between. The CDR3 runs to 13 residues. Germline V gives CDR1 SGHTA, CDR2 FQGNSA. The CDR3 sequence: CASSLVTGTEAFF. In DNA form, the CDR3 reads TGTGCCAGCAGCTTAGTGACAGGAACTGAAGCTTTCTTT.

V is TRBV2 and J is TRBJ2-1; 7 nucleotides align to TRBD1. V shed 4 bases and J 7 bases; nucleotides not matched to a gene: 1. The CDR3 is 12 amino acids. CDR1 is SNHLY, CDR2 FYNNEI, per germline. The CDR3 reads CASSGDRNEQFF. The CDR3 DNA reads as TGTGCCAGCAGTGGGGACAGAAATGAGCAGTTCTTC.

This clone was recorded once. This rearrangement joins TRBV4-2 to TRBJ2-5; TRBD2 agrees at 8 bases. Germline-derived CDR1 and CDR2 are LGHNA and YNFKEQ. The CDR3 totals 17 residues. The junction had 11 bases not matched to a gene; V was cut back by 0 bases and J by 5 bases. The CDR3: CASSQEPNRAGEETQYF. Here the CDR3 DNA reads TGTGCCAGCAGCCAAGAGCCAAATAGAGCGGGGGAGGAGACCCAGTACTTC.

The chain employs TRBV7-9 and TRBJ1-6; tentatively, D is TRBD1 (6 bases). The V and J ends lost 3 bases and 7 bases respectively, with 16 bases between them. Germline V gene data show CDR1 as SEHNR and CDR2 as FQNEAQ (reference sequence). The CDR3 consists of 16 residues. CDR3 DNA: TGTGCCAGCAGCTTTGGAAGGACAGTATTAAATTCACCCCTCCACTTT. This encodes CASSFGRTVLNSPLHF.

The chain uses TRBV29-1 and TRBJ1-6; D unclear. The germline V gene encodes CDR1 SQVTM and CDR2 ANQGSEA. V lost 4 bases and J lost 10, with 8 bases in between. The CDR3 consists of 11 residues. This chain's CDR3 is CSVGFESPLHF. The CDR3 DNA sequence: TGCAGCGTTGGGTTTGAGTCACCCCTCCACTTT. The complete variable domain, with remaining parts taken from reference TRBV29-1 and TRBJ1-6, reads SAVISQKPSRDICQRGTSLTIQCQVDSQVTMMFWYRQQPGQSLTLIATANQGSEATYESGFVIDKFPISRPNLTFSTLTVSNMSPEDSSIYLCSVGFESPLHFGNGTRLTVT.

This clone was seen a handful of times. The chain has TRBV5-1 and TRBJ2-3, with 7 bases aligning to TRBD2. V trimming: 0 bases; J trimming: 3 bases; junction bases outside the gene matches: 1. CDR3 length: 14 amino acids. Per the germline V gene, CDR1 is SGHRS and CDR2 is YFSETQ. CDR3 sequence (DNA): TGCGCCAGCAGCTTGGGACTAGCTACAGATACGCAGTATTTT. Encoded protein: CASSLGLATDTQYF.

This clone was seen once. The gene calls are TRBV27 and TRBJ2-7; D is uncertain. CDR1 and CDR2 (germline): MNHEY, SMNVEV (reference sequence). The V end was cut by 5 bases, the J end by 2 bases, with 13 bases between. This CDR3 comprises 14 residues. CDR3 nucleotides: TGTGCCAGCAGTATAGCTCGAGCCCCCTACGAGCAGTACTTC. The encoded protein is CASSIARAPYEQYF.

This clone came up a few times. The chain links TRBV25-1 to TRBJ2-1, with 8 nucleotides matching TRBD2. Trimming took 8 bases from V and 2 from J; bases not matched to a gene: 2. The CDR3 has 13 residues. Germline V gene lookup returns CDR1 MGHDK and CDR2 SYGVNS. CDR3 protein: CASREGTYNEQFF. The DNA of the CDR3 is TGTGCCAGCCGGGAGGGAACCTACAATGAGCAGTTCTTC. Based on the CDR3 plus reference TRBV25-1 and TRBJ2-1, the full variable domain is EADIYQTPRYLVIGTGKKITLECSQTMGHDKMYWYQQDPGMELHLIHYSYGVNSTEKGDLSSESTVSRIRTEHFPLTLESARPSHTSQYLCASREGTYNEQFFGPGTRLTVL.

CDR3 in DNA: TGTGCCAGCAGTTTATGGACAGGGAGGGATGCAACTGAAGCTTTCTTT. Translated, it gives CASSLWTGRDATEAFF. The chain uses TRBV27 and TRBJ1-1, with 8 bases aligning to TRBD1. The CDR3 is made up of 16 amino acids. After removal of 1 base from V and 5 bases from J, the junction contained 9 bases not matched to a gene. The germline gives CDR1 MNHEY, CDR2 SMNVEV (reference sequence).

The rearrangement uses TRBV30 and TRBJ1-1; D may be TRBD1 (5 bases). Germline values: CDR1 GTSNPN, CDR2 SVGIG (reference sequence). The CDR3 spans 13 residues. Trimming pared 8 bases from V and 3 bases from J, leaving 16 bases between. CDR3 residues: CARTRTGDTEAFF. CDR3 sequence (DNA): TGTGCCAGGACCCGGACGGGGGACACTGAAGCTTTCTTT. Full variable domain (rest looked up from reference TRBV30 and TRBJ1-1): SQTIHQWPATLVQPVGSPLSLECTVEGTSNPNLYWYRQAAGRGLQLLFYSVGIGQISSEVPQNLSASRPQDRQFILSSKKLLLSDSGFYLCARTRTGDTEAFFGQGTRLTVV.

The chain uses TRBV30 and TRBJ1-4; 7 nucleotides match TRBD1. The CDR3 contains 15 residues. CDR1 and CDR2 (germline): GTSNPN, SVGIG (reference sequence). Losses at the gene ends were 1 base for V and 8 bases for J; bases not matched to a gene: 10. The CDR3 DNA reads as TGTGCCTGGAGTGACCCGACAGGGTTCGGCGAAAAACTGTTTTTT. Residues: CAWSDPTGFGEKLFF.

The chain employs TRBV6-4 and TRBJ2-1, with TRBD1 matching over 8 bases. Trimming cost V 4 bases and J 5 bases; bases outside gene matches: 7. CDR3 length: 15 residues. Germline V gene lookup returns CDR1 MRHNA and CDR2 SNTAGT. This CDR3 is CASSAGTGENNEQFF. As DNA, the CDR3 is TGTGCCAGCAGTGCCGGGACAGGAGAAAACAATGAGCAGTTCTTC.

V usage is TRBV7-9 and J usage is TRBJ2-3; D is unresolved. The CDR3 spans 16 residues. CDR1 and CDR2 (germline): SEHNR, FQNEAQ (reference sequence). V lost 5 bases, J lost 1 base, and 16 bases lay in between. The CDR3 is CASSPEQRLGTDTQYF. CDR3 sequence (DNA): TGTGCCAGCAGCCCGGAGCAGAGGTTGGGCACAGATACGCAGTATTTT.

This clone turned up a few times. This chain connects TRBV5-1 to TRBJ1-2, with TRBD1 as a possible D gene (6 bases). The V end lost 4 bases, the J end lost 5 bases, and 9 bases lay between the germline ends. In germline, CDR1 is SGHRS, CDR2 YFSETQ. The CDR3 has 12 amino acids. CDR3: CASSPGQYGYTF. The CDR3 region has the DNA TGCGCCAGCAGCCCCGGACAGTATGGCTACACCTTC.

V is TRBV18 and J is TRBJ1-5; D gene ambiguous. CDR3 length equals 13 residues. Germline CDR1 and CDR2: KGHSH and LQKENI. V was cut by 3 bases and J by 3 bases, with 6 bases left in between. In DNA, the CDR3 is TGTGCCAGCTCACCCCAGGCCAATCAGCCCCAGCATTTT. Protein product: CASSPQANQPQHF.

V usage is TRBV2 and J usage is TRBJ2-5; 9 nucleotides match TRBD1. The germline gives CDR1 SNHLY, CDR2 FYNNEI. There are 15 residues in the CDR3. The J segment lost 5 bases and the V segment lost 7 bases, leaving 11 bases of the junction unmatched. For the CDR3, the DNA is TGTGCCAGCAAATTGGGACAGGGTTTGGCGGAGACCCAGTACTTC. Its translation: CASKLGQGLAETQYF.

J is TRBJ1-3 and V is TRBV5-8, with no clear D. The V end was cut by 1 base, the J end by 0 bases, with 5 bases between. The CDR3 contains 14 residues. Germline CDR1 reads SGHTS; CDR2 reads YDEGEE. The CDR3 loop is CASSLLLSGNTIYF. The CDR3 region has the DNA TGTGCCAGCAGCTTGCTCCTCTCTGGAAACACCATATATTTT. The complete variable domain, with remaining parts taken from reference TRBV5-8 and TRBJ1-3, reads EAGVTQSPTHLIKTRGQQATLRCSPISGHTSVYWYQQALGLGLQFLLWYDEGEERNRGNFPPRFSGRQFPNYSSELNVNALELEDSALYLCASSLLLSGNTIYFGEGSWLTVV.